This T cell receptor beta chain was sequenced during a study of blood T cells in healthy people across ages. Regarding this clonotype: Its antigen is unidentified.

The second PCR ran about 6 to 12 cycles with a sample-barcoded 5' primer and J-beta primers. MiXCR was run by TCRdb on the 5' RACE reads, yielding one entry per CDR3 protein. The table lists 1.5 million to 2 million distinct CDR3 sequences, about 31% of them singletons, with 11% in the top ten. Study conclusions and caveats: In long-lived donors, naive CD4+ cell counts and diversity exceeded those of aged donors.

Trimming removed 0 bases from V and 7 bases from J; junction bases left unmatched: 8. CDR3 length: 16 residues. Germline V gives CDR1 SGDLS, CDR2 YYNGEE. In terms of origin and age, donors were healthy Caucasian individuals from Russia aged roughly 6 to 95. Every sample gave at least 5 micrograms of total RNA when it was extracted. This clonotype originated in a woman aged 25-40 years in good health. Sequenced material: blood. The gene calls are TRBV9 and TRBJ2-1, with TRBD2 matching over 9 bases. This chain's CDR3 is CASSVASGTRLNEQFF. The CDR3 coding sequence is TGTGCCAGCAGCGTAGCTAGCGGGACTAGGCTAAATGAGCAGTTCTTC.